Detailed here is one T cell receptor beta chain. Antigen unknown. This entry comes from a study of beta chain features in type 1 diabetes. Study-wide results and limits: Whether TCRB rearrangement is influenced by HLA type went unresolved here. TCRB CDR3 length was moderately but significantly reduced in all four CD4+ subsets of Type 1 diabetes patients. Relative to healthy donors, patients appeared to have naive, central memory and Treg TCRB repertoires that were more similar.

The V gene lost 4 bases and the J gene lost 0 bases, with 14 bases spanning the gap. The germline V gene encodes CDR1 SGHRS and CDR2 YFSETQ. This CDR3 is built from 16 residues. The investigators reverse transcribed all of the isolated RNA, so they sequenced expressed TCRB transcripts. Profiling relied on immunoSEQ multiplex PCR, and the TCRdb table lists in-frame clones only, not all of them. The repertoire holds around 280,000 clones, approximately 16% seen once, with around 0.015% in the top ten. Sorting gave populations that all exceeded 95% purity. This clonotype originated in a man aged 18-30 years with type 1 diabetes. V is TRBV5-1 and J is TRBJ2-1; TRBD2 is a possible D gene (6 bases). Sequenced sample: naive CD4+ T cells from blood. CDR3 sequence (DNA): TGCGCCAGCAGCGACGGCGGGATCAGCTCCTACAATGAGCAGTTCTTC. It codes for CASSDGGISSYNEQFF.